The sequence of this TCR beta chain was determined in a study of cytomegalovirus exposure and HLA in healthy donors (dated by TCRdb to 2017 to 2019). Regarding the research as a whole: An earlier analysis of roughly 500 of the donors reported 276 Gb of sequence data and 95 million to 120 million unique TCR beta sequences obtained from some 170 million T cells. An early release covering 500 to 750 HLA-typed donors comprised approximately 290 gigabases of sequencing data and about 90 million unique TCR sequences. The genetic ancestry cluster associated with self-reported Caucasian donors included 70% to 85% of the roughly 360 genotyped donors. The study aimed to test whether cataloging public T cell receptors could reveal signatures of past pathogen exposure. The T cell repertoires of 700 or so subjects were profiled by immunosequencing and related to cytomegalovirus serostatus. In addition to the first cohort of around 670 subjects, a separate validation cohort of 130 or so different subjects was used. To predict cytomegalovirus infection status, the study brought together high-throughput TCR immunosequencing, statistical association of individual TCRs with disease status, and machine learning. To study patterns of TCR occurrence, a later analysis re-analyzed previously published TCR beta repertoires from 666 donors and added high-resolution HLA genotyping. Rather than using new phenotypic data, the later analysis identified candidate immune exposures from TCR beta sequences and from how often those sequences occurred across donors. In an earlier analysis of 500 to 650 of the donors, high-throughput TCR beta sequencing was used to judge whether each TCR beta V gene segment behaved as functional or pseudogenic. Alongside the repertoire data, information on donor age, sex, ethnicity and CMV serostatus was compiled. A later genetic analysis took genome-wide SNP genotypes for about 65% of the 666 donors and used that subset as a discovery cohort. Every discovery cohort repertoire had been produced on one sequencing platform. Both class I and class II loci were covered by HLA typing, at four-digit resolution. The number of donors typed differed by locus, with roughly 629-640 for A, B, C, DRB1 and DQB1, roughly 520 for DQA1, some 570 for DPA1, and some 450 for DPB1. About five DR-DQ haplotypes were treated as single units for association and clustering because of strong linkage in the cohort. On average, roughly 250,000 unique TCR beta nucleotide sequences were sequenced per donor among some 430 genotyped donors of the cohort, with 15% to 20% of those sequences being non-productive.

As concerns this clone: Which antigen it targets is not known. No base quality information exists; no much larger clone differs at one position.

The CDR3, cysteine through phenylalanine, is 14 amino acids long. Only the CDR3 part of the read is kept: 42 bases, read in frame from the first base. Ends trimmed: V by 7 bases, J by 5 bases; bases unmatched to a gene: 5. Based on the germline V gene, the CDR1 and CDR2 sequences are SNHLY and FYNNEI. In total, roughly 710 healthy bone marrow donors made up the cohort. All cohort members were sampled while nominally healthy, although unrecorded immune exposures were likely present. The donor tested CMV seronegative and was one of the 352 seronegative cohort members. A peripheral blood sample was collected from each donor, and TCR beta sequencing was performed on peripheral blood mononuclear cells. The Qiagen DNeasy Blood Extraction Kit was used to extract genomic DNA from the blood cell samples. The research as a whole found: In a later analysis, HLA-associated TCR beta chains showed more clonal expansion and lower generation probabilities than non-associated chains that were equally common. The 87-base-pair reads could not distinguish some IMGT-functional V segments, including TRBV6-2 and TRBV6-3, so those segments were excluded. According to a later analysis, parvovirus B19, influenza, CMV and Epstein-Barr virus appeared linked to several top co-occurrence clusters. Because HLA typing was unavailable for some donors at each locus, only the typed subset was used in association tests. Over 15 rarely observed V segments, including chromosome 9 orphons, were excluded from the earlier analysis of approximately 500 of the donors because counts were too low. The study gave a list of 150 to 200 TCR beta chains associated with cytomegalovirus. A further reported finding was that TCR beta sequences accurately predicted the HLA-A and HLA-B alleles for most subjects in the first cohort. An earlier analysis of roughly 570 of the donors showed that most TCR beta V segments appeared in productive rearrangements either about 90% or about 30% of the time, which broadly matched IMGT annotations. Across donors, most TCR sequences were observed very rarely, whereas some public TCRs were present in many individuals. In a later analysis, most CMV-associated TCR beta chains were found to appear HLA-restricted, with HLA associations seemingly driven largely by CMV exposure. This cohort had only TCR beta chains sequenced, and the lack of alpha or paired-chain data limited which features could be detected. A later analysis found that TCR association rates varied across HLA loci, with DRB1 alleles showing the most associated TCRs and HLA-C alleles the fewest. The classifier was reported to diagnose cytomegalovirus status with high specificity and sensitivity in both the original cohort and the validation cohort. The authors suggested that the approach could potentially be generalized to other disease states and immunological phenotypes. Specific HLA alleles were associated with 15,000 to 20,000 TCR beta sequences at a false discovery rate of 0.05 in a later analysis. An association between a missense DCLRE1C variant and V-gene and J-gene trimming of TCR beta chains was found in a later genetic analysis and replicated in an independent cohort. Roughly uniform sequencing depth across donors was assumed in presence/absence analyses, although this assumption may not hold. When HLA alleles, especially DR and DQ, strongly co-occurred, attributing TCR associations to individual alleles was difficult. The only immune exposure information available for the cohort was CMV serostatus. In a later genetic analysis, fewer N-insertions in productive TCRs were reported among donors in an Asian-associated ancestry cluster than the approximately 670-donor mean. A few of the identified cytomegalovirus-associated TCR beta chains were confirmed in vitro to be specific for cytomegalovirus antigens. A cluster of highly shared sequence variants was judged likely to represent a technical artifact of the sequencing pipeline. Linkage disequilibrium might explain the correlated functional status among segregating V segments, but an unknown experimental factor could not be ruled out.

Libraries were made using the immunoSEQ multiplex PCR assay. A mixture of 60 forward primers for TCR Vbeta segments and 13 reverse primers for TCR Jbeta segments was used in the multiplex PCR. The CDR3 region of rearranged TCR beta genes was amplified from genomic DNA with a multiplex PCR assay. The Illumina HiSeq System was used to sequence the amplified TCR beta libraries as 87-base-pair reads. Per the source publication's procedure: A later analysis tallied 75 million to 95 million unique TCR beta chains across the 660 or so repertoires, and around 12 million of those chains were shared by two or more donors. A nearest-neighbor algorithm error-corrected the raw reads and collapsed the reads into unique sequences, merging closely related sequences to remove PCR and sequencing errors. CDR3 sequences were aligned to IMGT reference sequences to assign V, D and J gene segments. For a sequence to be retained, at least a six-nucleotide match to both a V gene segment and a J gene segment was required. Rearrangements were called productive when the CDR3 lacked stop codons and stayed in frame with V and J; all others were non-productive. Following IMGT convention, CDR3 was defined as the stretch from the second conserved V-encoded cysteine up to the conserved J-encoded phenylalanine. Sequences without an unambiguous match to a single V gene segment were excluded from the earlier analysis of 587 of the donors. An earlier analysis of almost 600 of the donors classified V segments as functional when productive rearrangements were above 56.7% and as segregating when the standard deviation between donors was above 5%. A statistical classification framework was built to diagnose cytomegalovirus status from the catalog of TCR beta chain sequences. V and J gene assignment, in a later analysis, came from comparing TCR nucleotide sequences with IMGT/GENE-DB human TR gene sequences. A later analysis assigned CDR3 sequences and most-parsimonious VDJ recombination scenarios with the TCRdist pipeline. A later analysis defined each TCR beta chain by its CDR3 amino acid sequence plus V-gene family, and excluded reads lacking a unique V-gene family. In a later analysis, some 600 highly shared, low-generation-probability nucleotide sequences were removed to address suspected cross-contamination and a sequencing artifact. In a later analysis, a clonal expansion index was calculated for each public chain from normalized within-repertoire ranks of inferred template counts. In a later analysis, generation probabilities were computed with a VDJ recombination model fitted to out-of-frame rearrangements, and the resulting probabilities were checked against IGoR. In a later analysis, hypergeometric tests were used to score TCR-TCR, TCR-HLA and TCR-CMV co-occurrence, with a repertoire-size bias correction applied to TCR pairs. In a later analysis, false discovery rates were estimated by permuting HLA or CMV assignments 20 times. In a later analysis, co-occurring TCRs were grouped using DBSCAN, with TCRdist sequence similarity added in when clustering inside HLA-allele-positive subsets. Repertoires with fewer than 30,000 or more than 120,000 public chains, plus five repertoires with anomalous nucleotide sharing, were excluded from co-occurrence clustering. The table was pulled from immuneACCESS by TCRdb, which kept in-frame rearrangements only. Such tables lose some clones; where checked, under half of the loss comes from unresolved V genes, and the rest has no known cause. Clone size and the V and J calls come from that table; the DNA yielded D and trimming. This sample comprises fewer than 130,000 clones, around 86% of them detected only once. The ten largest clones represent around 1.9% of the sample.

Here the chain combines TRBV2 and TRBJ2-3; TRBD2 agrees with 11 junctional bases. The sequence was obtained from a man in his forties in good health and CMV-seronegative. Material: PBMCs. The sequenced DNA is TGTGCCAGCAAATTAGCGGGGGGGCAAGATACGCAGTATTTT. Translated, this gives CASKLAGGQDTQYF.